The TCR beta chain under discussion was sequenced for a study of T cell responses to AZD1222 COVID-19 vaccine. The V gene lost 0 bases and the J gene lost 0 bases, with 9 bases spanning the gap. Germline V CDR1 and CDR2: SGDLS, YYNGEE. The CDR3 spans 15 residues. The sample holds a few counts of this clone. Its cognate antigen is unknown. Only in-frame clones appear in the TCRdb table, and some are missing; sequencing was by immunoSEQ multiplex PCR. The sample records 95,000 to 100,000 clones, more than 85% being singletons. General study findings and limits: Possibly, clonal diversity was underestimated; donors were largely white British and included more females. Unmutated variant regions are reportedly the target of nearly half of TCRs that are spike-specific. An increase in Spike-specific TCR breadth and depth was observed after two AZD1222 doses.

The rearrangement uses TRBV9 and TRBJ1-2; tentative D call: TRBD1 (5 bases). The sequencing used peripheral blood, collected on day 0 of AZD1222 vaccination. This clonotype was sampled from an adult in good health. In DNA, the CDR3 is TGTGCCAGCAGCGTAGGGGGCAAGACTAACTATGGCTACACCTTC. This translates into CASSVGGKTNYGYTF.